These 15 T cell receptor beta chains share one sample of origin, sequenced in a study of T-cell memory formation after mild COVID-19. TCRdb called the 5' RACE reads again in MiXCR, with one record for every CDR3 protein. The data contain roughly 240,000 distinct CDR3 sequences, about 16% of them singletons. The specimen sequenced was PBMCs or a T cell subset sorted from them (not recorded which). The source of these receptors is an adult woman who had mild COVID-19 (a few samples of this study predate the infection). Cell type and time point are not known.

This chain joins TRBV20-1 and TRBJ2-3; the D call may be TRBD1 or TRBD2 (5 bases each). From germline, CDR1 is DFQATT and CDR2 SNEGSKA (reference sequence). Trimming left V 1 base short and J 2 bases short, with 13 bases between. The length of the CDR3 is 15 residues. CDR3 bases: TGCAGTGCTAGAGGTTATGGGGGATCCACAGATACGCAGTATTTT. Translating gives CSARGYGGSTDTQYF.

The rearrangement uses TRBV9 and TRBJ2-3, with D unclear. The length of the CDR3 is 14 residues. V shed 0 bases and J shed 2 bases, with 7 bases lying between them. Germline CDR1 and CDR2: SGDLS and YYNGEE. The CDR3 region is CASSVGPPTDTQYF. CDR3 DNA: TGTGCCAGCAGCGTAGGCCCCCCCACAGATACGCAGTATTTT.

This clonotype came up a few times. V usage is TRBV18 and J usage is TRBJ1-3, with D tentatively TRBD1 (5 bases). The CDR3 consists of 16 residues. Germline CDR1 and CDR2: KGHSH and LQKENI. V lost 4 bases and J 0 bases, leaving 13 bases between the germline ends. For the CDR3, the DNA is TGTGCCAGCTCACTCGGGACGGCCATCTCTGGAAACACCATATATTTT. This gives the protein CASSLGTAISGNTIYF.

A few counts support this clonotype. The chain joins TRBV4-1 to TRBJ2-3; D gene unclear. V shed 1 base and J shed 5 bases, with 7 bases lying between them. Germline CDR1 and CDR2: MGHRA and YSYEKL. The CDR3 consists of 13 residues. The CDR3 protein is CASSQGWRDTQYF. The CDR3 nucleotides read TGCGCCAGCAGCCAAGGTTGGAGAGATACGCAGTATTTT.

This clonotype was recorded a few times. The chain joins TRBV7-2 to TRBJ2-1, with D perhaps being TRBD1 or TRBD2 (6 bases each). Germline V CDR1 and CDR2: SGHTA, FQGNSA. Trimming took 5 bases from V and 6 from J, leaving 11 bases between them. There are 13 residues in the CDR3. This CDR3 reads CASSIRGANEQFF. CDR3 nucleotide sequence: TGTGCCAGCAGCATAAGGGGGGCCAATGAGCAGTTCTTC.

The genes are TRBV20-1 and TRBJ2-7; no reliable D call. The CDR3 is 12 amino acids. Between the trimmed V and J ends, which lost 1 base and 3 bases, there was a span of 7 bases. Germline CDR1 is DFQATT and CDR2 is SNEGSKA (reference sequence). Here the CDR3 reads CSARGTVYEQYF. DNA for the CDR3: TGCAGTGCTAGAGGGACGGTCTACGAGCAGTACTTC.

This clonotype was counted ten times or more. This chain connects TRBV19 to TRBJ2-7, with 7 bases lining up with TRBD2. In germline, CDR1 is LNHDA, CDR2 SQIVND (reference sequence). V lost 3 bases, J lost 6 bases, and 5 bases stayed unmatched. The CDR3 runs 13 residues. As DNA, the CDR3 is TGTGCCAGTAGTATCGTCAGGGAGGGCGAGCAGTACTTC. Translation gives CASSIVREGEQYF.

The chain is built from TRBV12-3 or TRBV12-4 and TRBJ2-2; D is ambiguous. V was trimmed by 3 bases and J by 4 bases, leaving 18 bases between them. The CDR3 is 17 amino acids. The CDR3 here is CASSFTQDGPFTGELFF. The CDR3 DNA is TGTGCCAGCAGTTTTACCCAGGACGGACCTTTCACCGGGGAGCTGTTTTTT.

This clonotype was seen a few times. V and J are TRBV12-3 or TRBV12-4 and TRBJ2-2, with D hard to call. CDR3 length: 13 amino acids. V shed 6 bases and J shed 8 bases, with 13 bases lying between them. The CDR3 bases are TGTGCCAGCAGCCTGCCCGTCCCGGGGGAGCTGTTTTTT. Its protein is CASSLPVPGELFF.

The DNA for the CDR3 is TGTGCCAGCAGCACCCCGGGGAGGGCTTTCTTT. Translation: CASSTPGRAFF. The rearrangement links TRBV3-1 to TRBJ1-1; D not resolved. Trimming took 5 bases from V and 11 from J, leaving 12 bases between them. Germline CDR1 reads LGHDT; CDR2 reads YNNKEL (reference sequence). The CDR3 runs 11 residues.

The genes are TRBV30 and TRBJ2-2; TRBD2 might be the D (5 bases). The V gene lost 3 bases and the J gene lost 2 bases, with 16 bases spanning the gap. The germline V gene encodes CDR1 GTSNPN and CDR2 SVGIG (reference sequence). CDR3 size: 16 residues. CDR3 DNA sequence: TGTGCCTGGAGAGCGCAAGGGCGGGCAAACACCGGGGAGCTGTTTTTT. This codes for CAWRAQGRANTGELFF.

This clonotype has a handful of counts. J is TRBJ2-1 and V is TRBV24-1; 7 nucleotides line up with TRBD1. The germline V gene has CDR1 KGHDR and CDR2 SFDVKD. J gave up 4 bases and V 3 bases, and 5 bases lay outside the gene matches. CDR3 size: 15 residues. CDR3: CATSDPGQAYNEQFF. Written as DNA, the CDR3 is TGTGCCACCAGTGATCCCGGACAGGCTTACAATGAGCAGTTCTTC.

This clonotype is medium-sized in the sample. The chain links TRBV9 to TRBJ2-5; TRBD1 aligns across 7 bases. V shed 2 bases and J 1 base; nucleotides not matched to a gene: 2. The CDR3 is 14 residues long. Germline V lookup: CDR1 SGDLS, CDR2 YYNGEE. The CDR3 reads CASSVGTVQETQYF. CDR3 coding DNA: TGTGCCAGCAGCGTTGGGACAGTCCAAGAGACCCAGTACTTC.

This clonotype was observed a handful of times. The CDR3 reads CASSSGVSTDTQYF. DNA of the CDR3: TGTGCCAGCAGCTCAGGAGTTAGCACAGATACGCAGTATTTT. The rearrangement links TRBV5-4 to TRBJ2-3, with D hard to call. With 3 bases removed from V and 0 bases from J, the gap between germline ends came to 8 bases. The CDR3 has 14 residues. Germline V gene lookup returns CDR1 SGHNT and CDR2 YYREEE (reference sequence).

The chain recombines TRBV6-5 with TRBJ1-1, with unresolved D. V lost 4 bases, J lost 11 bases, and 11 bases lay in between. This CDR3 contains 11 residues. Germline CDR1 reads MNHEY; CDR2 reads SVGAGI. The CDR3: CASSWAGRAFF. CDR3 bases: TGTGCCAGCAGTTGGGCTGGTCGGGCTTTCTTT.